This entry lists 3 T cell receptor beta chains sequenced from one sample in a study of blood T cell repertoires in COVID-19. The protocol was immunoSEQ multiplex PCR, while the TCRdb copy is restricted to in-frame clones and leaves out a portion. The table includes 150,000 or so clones, about 86% detected once. Source material: PBMCs or T cells enriched from blood (not recorded which). All receptors derive from a man aged 45-65 years who had recovered from COVID-19.

Points on this clone: A junction end diverges from the germline sequence, so it may reflect a read error. This sequence joins TRBV6-2 or TRBV6-3 and TRBJ2-7; 7 bases map to TRBD2. The CDR3 is 17 residues long. The germline gives CDR1 MNHEY, CDR2 SVGEGT. This CDR3 reads CASSYYLLRGGDYEQYF. CDR3 bases: TGTGCCAGCAGCTACTACCTTCTTCGCGGGGGAGACTACGAGCAGTACTTC.

This clone was picked up a small number of times. The chain employs TRBV5-5 and TRBJ1-3; D gene ambiguous. Germline loops: CDR1 SGHKS, CDR2 YYEKEE (reference sequence). The CDR3 length is 14 residues. V was trimmed by 0 bases and J by 4 bases, leaving 8 bases between them. The CDR3: CASSLVEWGNTIYF. The CDR3, as DNA: TGTGCCAGCAGCTTGGTTGAGTGGGGAAACACCATATATTTT.

The rearrangement links TRBV3-1 (or the pseudogene TRBV3-2) to TRBJ2-4, with 10 bases identical to TRBD2. Germline V gene lookup returns CDR1 LGHDT and CDR2 YNNKEL (reference sequence). Germline trimming cut 0 bases from V and 1 base from J; bases unmatched to any gene: 3. The CDR3 is 17 residues long. The CDR3 DNA reads as TGTGCCAGCAGCCAAGATATACTAGCGGGGGCCAAAAACATTCAGTACTTC. It is translated as CASSQDILAGAKNIQYF.